One sample yielded the 7 T cell receptor beta chains listed below, sequenced in a study of patients and donors after allogeneic stem cell transplantation. MiXCR was run by TCRdb on the RT-PCR reads, yielding one entry per CDR3 protein. The sample carries more than 850,000 distinct CDR3 sequences, more than 15% recorded once. The source material was blood, either unsorted or a sorted T cell fraction (not recorded which). All receptors derive from a human donor who was either an allogeneic HSCT recipient or a stem cell or donor lymphocyte infusion donor (not recorded which). It is not recorded whose cells these are; they may come from a transplant donor.

The chain employs TRBV20-1 and TRBJ2-7; D possibly corresponds to TRBD2 (6 bases). V lost 5 bases to trimming and J lost 3 bases, with 17 bases between them. The CDR3 is 14 amino acids. The germline V gene has CDR1 DFQATT and CDR2 SNEGSKA (reference sequence). The CDR3 is CSAEWRAASYEQYF. The CDR3 bases are TGCAGTGCTGAATGGAGGGCCGCTAGCTACGAGCAGTACTTC.

The chain employs TRBV12-3 or TRBV12-4 and TRBJ2-2; D unclear. There are 15 residues in the CDR3. V was cut by 2 bases and J by 1 base, with 8 bases left in between. In nucleotides, the CDR3 is TGTGCCAGCAGTTTATGGGCTAAGAACACCGGGGAGCTGTTTTTT. This encodes CASSLWAKNTGELFF.

The J gene is TRBJ1-6, the V gene TRBV5-1; perhaps TRBD1 as D (6 bases). The V end lost 5 bases, the J end lost 12 bases, and 18 bases lay between the germline ends. Germline CDR1 SGHRS, CDR2 YFSETQ. CDR3 length equals 14 residues. CDR3 protein: CASSEGQPIRPLHF. CDR3 in DNA: TGCGCCAGCAGTGAAGGACAGCCAATTCGACCCCTCCACTTT.

The V gene is TRBV14, the J gene TRBJ2-1; 8 bases are shared with TRBD2. Per the germline V gene, CDR1 is SGHDN and CDR2 is FVKESK. Trimming removed 2 bases from V and 9 bases from J; junction bases left unmatched: 9. The CDR3 covers 15 residues. The CDR3 DNA sequence: TGTGCCAGCAGCCAAAGAGCGGGAGTAGGTAGTGAGCAGTTCTTC. Its translation: CASSQRAGVGSEQFF.

This clonotype was observed a handful of times. CDR3 loop: CASSFSLAGNEQFF. In DNA, the CDR3 is TGTGCCAGCAGTTTTAGTCTAGCGGGAAATGAGCAGTTCTTC. V usage is TRBV12-3 or TRBV12-4 and J usage is TRBJ2-1, with 9 bases lining up with TRBD2. The CDR3 runs 14 residues. Trimming removed 3 bases from V and 7 bases from J; junction bases left unmatched: 4.

This clonotype showed up just a few times. This chain's CDR3 is CASSRAERVVEKLFF. As DNA, the CDR3 is TGCGCCAGCAGCCGTGCGGAAAGGGTAGTCGAAAAACTGTTTTTT. The chain couples TRBV5-1 to TRBJ1-4; D gene uncertain. Trimming removed 4 bases from V and 8 bases from J, with 18 bases in between. The CDR3 length is 15 residues. Germline CDR1 SGHRS, CDR2 YFSETQ.

This clonotype was detected a few times. This chain connects TRBV20-1 to TRBJ2-3, with D maybe TRBD1 (6 bases). V was shortened by 2 bases and J by 1 base, with 10 bases between the two germline ends. Germline CDR1 reads DFQATT; CDR2 reads SNEGSKA (reference sequence). The CDR3 runs to 14 residues. The CDR3 sequence is CSARMGAGTDTQYF. The CDR3 nucleotides read TGCAGTGCTAGAATGGGGGCAGGCACAGATACGCAGTATTTT.